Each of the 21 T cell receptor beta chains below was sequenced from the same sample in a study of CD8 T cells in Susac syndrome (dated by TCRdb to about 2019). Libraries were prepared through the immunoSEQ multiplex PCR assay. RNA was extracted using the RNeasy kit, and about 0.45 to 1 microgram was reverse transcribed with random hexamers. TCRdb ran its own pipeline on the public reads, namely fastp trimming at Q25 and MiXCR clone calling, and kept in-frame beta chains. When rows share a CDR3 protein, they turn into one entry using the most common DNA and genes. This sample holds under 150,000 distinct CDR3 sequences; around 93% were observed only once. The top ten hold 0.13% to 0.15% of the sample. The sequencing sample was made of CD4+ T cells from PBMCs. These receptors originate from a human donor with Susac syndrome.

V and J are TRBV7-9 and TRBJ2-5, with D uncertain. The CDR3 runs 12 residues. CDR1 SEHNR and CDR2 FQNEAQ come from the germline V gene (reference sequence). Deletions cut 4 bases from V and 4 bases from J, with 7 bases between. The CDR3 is CASSYQIETQYF. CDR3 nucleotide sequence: TGTGCCAGCAGCTACCAAATAGAGACCCAGTACTTC.

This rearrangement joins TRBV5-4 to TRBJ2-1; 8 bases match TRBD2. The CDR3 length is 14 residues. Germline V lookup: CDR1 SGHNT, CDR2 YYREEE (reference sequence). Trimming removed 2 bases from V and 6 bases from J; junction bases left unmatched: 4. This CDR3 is CASSFAGGRNEQFF. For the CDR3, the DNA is TGTGCCAGCAGCTTCGCGGGGGGACGCAATGAGCAGTTCTTC.

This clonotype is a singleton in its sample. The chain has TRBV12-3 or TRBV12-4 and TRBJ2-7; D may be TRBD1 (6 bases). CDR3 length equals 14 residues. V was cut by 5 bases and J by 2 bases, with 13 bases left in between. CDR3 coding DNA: TGTGCCAGCAGTCCCAGGGGTAAGGCCTACGAGCAGTACTTC. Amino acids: CASSPRGKAYEQYF.

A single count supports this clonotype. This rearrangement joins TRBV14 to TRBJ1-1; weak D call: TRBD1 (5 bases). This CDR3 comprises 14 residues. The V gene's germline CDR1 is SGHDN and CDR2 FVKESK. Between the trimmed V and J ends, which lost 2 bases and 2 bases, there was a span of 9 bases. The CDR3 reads CASSQRTNNTEAFF. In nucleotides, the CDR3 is TGTGCCAGCAGCCAACGGACAAACAACACTGAAGCTTTCTTT.

The CDR3 DNA reads TGCAGTGCTAGAGCCCCTCGGGGACGGACCGGGGAGCTGTTTTTT. It encodes CSARAPRGRTGELFF. The V gene is TRBV20-1, the J gene TRBJ2-2, with D possibly called TRBD1 or TRBD2 (5 bases each). In germline, CDR1 is DFQATT, CDR2 SNEGSKA (reference sequence). The V gene lost 1 base and the J gene lost 5 bases, with 14 bases spanning the gap. This CDR3 contains 15 residues.

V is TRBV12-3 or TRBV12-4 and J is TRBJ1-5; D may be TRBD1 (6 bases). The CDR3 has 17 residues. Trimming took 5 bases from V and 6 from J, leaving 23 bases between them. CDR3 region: CASSPIWGRGILQPQHF. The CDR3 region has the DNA TGTGCCAGCAGTCCTATTTGGGGCAGGGGCATCCTTCAGCCCCAGCATTTT.

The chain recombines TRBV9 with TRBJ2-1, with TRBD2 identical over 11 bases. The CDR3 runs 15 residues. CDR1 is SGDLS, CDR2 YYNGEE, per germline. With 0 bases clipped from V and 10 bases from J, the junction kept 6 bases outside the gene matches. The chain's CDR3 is CASSVVASGRQEQFF. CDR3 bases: TGTGCCAGCAGCGTAGTGGCTAGCGGGAGGCAAGAGCAGTTCTTC.

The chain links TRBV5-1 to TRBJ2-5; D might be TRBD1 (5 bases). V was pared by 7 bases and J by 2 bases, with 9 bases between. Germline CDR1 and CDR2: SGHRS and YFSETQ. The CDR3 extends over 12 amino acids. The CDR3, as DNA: TGCGCCAGCGGGGCCCCTCAAGAGACCCAGTACTTC. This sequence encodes CASGAPQETQYF.

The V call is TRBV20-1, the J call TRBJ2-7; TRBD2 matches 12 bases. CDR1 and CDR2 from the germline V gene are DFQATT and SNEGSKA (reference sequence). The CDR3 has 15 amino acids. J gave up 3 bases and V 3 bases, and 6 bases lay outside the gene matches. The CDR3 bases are TGCAGTGCTAGTGTCCTAGCGGGGGGGTTCTACGAGCAGTACTTC. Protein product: CSASVLAGGFYEQYF.

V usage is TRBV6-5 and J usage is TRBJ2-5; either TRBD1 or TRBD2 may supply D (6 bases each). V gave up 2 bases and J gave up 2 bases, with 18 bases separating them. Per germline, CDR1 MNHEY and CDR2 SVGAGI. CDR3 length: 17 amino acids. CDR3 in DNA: TGTGCCAGCAGTTACGGTGTCGGGGGCATAGGACAAGAGACCCAGTACTTC. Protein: CASSYGVGGIGQETQYF.

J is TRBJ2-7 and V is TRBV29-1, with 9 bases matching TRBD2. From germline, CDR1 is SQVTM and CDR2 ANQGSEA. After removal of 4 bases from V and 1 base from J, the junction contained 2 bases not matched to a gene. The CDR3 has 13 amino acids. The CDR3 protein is CSVGSGGSYEQYF. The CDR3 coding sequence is TGCAGCGTTGGTAGCGGGGGTTCCTACGAGCAGTACTTC.

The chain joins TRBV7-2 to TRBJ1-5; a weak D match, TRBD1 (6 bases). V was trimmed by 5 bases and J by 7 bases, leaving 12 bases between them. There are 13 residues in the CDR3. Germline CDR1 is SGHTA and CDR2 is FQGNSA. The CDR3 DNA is TGTGCCAGCAGCACCCGGACAGAGCAGCCCCAGCATTTT. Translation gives CASSTRTEQPQHF.

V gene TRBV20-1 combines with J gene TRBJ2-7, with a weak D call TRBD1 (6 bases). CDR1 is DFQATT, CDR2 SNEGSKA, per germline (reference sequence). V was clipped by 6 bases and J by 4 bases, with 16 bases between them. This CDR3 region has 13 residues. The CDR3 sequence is CSAPGTQAYEQYF. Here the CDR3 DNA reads TGCAGTGCACCCGGGACACAGGCTTACGAGCAGTACTTC.

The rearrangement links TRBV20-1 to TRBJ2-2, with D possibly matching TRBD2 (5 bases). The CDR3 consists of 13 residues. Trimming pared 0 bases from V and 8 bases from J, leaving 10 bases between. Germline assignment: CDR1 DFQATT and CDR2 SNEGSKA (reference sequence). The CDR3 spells CSAREGREGELFF. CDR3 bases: TGCAGTGCTAGAGAAGGGAGAGAGGGGGAGCTGTTTTTT.

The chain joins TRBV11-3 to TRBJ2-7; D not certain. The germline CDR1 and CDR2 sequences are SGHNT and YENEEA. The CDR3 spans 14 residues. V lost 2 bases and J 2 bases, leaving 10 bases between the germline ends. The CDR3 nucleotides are TGTGCCAGCAGCTTAAGGGAAGGAACCTACGAGCAGTACTTC. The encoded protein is CASSLREGTYEQYF. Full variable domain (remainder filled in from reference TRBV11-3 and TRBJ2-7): EAGVVQSPRYKIIEKKQPVAFWCNPISGHNTLYWYLQNLGQGPELLIRYENEEAVDDSQLPKDRFSAERLKGVDSTLKIQPAELGDSAVYLCASSLREGTYEQYFGPGTRLTVT.

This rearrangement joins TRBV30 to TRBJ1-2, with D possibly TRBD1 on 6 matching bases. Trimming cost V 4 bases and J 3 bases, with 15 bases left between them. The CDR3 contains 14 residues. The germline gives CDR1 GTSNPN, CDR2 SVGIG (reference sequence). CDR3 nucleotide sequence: TGTGCCTGGACCGGGGGCCAGGGATACTATGGCTACACCTTC. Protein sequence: CAWTGGQGYYGYTF.

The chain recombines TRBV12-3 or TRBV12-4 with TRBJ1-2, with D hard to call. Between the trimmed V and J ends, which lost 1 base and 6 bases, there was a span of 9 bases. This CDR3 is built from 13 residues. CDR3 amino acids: CASSLGALNGYTF. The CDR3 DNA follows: TGTGCCAGCAGTTTAGGGGCGCTTAATGGCTACACCTTC.

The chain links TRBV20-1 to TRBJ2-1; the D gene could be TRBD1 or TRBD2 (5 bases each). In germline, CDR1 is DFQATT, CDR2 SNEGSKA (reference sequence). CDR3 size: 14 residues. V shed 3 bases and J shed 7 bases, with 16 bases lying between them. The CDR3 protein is CSASYSGPANEQFF. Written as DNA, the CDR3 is TGCAGTGCTAGTTACTCGGGACCGGCAAATGAGCAGTTCTTC.

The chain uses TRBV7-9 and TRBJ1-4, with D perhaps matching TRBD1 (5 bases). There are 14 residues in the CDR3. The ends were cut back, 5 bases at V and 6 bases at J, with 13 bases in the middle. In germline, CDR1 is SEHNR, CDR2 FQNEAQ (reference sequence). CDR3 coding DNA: TGTGCCAGCAGCGTTCAGGGCGGTCATGAAAAACTGTTTTTT. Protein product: CASSVQGGHEKLFF.

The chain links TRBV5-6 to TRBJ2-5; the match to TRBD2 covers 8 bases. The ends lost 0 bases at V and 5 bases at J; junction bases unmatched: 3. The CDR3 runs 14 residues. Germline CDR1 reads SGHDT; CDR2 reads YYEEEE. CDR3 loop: CASSLARLAETQYF. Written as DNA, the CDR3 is TGTGCCAGCAGCTTGGCTCGACTAGCGGAGACCCAGTACTTC.

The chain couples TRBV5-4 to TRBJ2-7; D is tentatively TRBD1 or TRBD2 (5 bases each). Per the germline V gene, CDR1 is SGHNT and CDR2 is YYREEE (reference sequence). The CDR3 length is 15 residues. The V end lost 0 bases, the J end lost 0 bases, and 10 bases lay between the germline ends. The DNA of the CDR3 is TGTGCCAGCAGCTTGGCGTCGGGGCGCTCCTACGAGCAGTACTTC. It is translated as CASSLASGRSYEQYF.